This T cell receptor beta chain was recovered during a study of blood T cell repertoires in COVID-19. Study in general: Nucleic acid was either cDNA or gDNA, and it came from T cells, B-cell-depleted T cells, or PBMCs.

This CDR3 contains 18 residues. V shed 3 bases, J shed 5 bases, and the junction held 16 bases outside the gene matches. CDR1 LNHDA and CDR2 SQIVND come from the germline V gene (reference sequence). TCRdb's copy holds only in-frame clones and misses some; the assay was immunoSEQ multiplex PCR. The sample lists around 200,000 clones; around 85% were seen once. The chain has TRBV19 and TRBJ2-4, with 7 bases fitting TRBD1. This clonotype was obtained from a man aged 40-49 years who had recovered from COVID-19. Material: PBMCs or T cells enriched from blood (not recorded which). The CDR3 DNA is TGTGCCAGTAGTATGGGGTTATCGGCCGGGACAGCTGAAAACATTCAGTACTTC. Translation: CASSMGLSAGTAENIQYF.